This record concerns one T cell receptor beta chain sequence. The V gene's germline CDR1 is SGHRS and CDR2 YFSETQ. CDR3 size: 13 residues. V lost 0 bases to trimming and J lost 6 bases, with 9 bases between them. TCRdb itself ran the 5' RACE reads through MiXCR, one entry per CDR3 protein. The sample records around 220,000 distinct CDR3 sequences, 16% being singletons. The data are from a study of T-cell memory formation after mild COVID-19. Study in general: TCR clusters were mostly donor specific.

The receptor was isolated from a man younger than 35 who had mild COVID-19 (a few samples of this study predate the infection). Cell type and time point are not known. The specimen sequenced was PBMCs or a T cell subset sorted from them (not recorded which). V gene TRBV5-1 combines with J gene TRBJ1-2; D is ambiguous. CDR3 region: CASSLVGEHGYTF. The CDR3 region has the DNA TGCGCCAGCAGCTTGGTCGGGGAGCATGGCTACACCTTC. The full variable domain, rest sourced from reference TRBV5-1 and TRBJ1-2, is KAGVTQTPRYLIKTRGQQVTLSCSPISGHRSVSWYQQTPGQGLQFLFEYFSETQRNKGNFPGRFSGRQFSNSRSEMNVSTLELGDSALYLCASSLVGEHGYTFGSGTRLTVV.